This TCR beta chain is from a study of T cell responses to AZD1222 COVID-19 vaccine. Study results and caveats: CD4 TCRs covered the whole spike, strongest at regions 160-218 and 743-854. The donor cohort was predominantly white British with a female majority, and clonal diversity may have been underestimated.

The V and J ends lost 1 base and 5 bases respectively, with 9 bases between them. The germline V gene has CDR1 SQVTM and CDR2 ANQGSEA. This CDR3 contains 12 residues. With regard to this clone: The antigen is not known.

The assay was immunoSEQ multiplex PCR, and TCRdb's table has in-frame clones only and misses some. The sample has about 45,000 clones, 80% seen once. This chain connects TRBV29-1 to TRBJ2-7; D not certain. Sequencing was performed on peripheral blood, taken on day 0 of AZD1222 vaccination. This TCR came from an adult in good health. The CDR3 sequence: CSVEGAADEQYF. DNA of the CDR3: TGCAGCGTTGAAGGGGCCGCTGACGAGCAGTACTTC.